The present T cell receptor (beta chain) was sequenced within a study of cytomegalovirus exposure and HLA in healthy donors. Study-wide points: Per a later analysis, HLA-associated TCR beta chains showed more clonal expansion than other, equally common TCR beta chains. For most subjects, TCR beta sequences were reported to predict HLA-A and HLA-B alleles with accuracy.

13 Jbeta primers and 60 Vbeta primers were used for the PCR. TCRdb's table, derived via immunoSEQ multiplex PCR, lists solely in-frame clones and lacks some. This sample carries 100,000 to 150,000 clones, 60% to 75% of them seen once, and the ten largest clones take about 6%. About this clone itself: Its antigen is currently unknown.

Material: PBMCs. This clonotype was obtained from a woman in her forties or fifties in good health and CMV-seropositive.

Here the CDR3 DNA reads TGTGCCAGCTCGCTTTCGACAGATCAGCCCCAGCATTTT. Translating it yields CASSLSTDQPQHF. The rearrangement links TRBV18 to TRBJ1-5, with D tentatively TRBD1 (5 bases). Germline lookup yields CDR1 KGHSH and CDR2 LQKENI. CDR3 length equals 13 residues. Trimming left V 6 bases short and J 5 bases short, with 11 bases between. Full variable domain (remainder filled in from reference TRBV18 and TRBJ1-5): NAGVMQNPRHLVRRRGQEARLRCSPMKGHSHVYWYRQLPEEGLKFMVYLQKENIIDESGMPKERFSAEFPKEGPSILRIQQVVRGDSAAYFCASSLSTDQPQHFGDGTRLSIL.